The T cell receptor (beta chain) under discussion was sequenced for a study of cytomegalovirus exposure and HLA in healthy donors. Study information: The roughly 120 validation repertoires, a later analysis reported, used the same platform as the approximately 730 repertoires from the first cohort.

V lost 3 bases and J lost 5, with 12 bases in between. CDR1 is SGHNT, CDR2 YYREEE, per germline (reference sequence). The CDR3 spans 13 residues. The table came from immunoSEQ multiplex PCR; TCRdb's copy has only in-frame clones and leaves some out. The sample shows roughly 130,000 clones, 88% of them seen only once. This TCR was recovered from a man in his thirties or forties in good health and CMV-seronegative. The chain has TRBV5-4 and TRBJ2-7; possibly TRBD1 for D (6 bases). The sequencing input was PBMCs. The CDR3: CASSWSQGHEQYF. In DNA, the CDR3 is TGTGCCAGCAGCTGGAGCCAGGGGCACGAGCAGTACTTC.